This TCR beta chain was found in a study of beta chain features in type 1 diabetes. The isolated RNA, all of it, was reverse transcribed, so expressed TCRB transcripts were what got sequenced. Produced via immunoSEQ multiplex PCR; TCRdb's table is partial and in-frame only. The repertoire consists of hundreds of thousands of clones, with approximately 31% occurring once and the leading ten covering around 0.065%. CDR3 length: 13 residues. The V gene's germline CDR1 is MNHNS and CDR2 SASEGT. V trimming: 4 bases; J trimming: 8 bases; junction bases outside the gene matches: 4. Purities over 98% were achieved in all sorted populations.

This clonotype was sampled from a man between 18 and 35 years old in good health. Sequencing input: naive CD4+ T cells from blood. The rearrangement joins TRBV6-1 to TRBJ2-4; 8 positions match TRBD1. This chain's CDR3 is CASSGDRGDIQYF. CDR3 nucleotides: TGTGCCAGCAGTGGAGACAGGGGAGACATTCAGTACTTC.